This TCR beta chain was recorded in a study of early T cells in non-severe SARS-CoV-2 infection. Study-wide background: The sequenced material was bulk RNA from unsorted whole blood, and its chains were unpaired.

Separate cDNA molecules each had unique molecular identifiers attached to them. From the 5' RACE reads, TCRdb called clonotypes with MiXCR, one entry per CDR3 protein. In the table there are some 35,000 distinct CDR3 sequences, 3.5% to 4% of which are singletons. This clonotype has at least ten counts. The receptor comes from an adult who was a healthcare worker with PCR-confirmed SARS-CoV-2 infection or an uninfected control (not recorded which). The sequencing sample was made of whole blood.

The CDR3: CATSDPSRSATGELFF. The CDR3 region has the DNA TGTGCCACCAGTGATCCATCTAGGAGTGCAACCGGGGAGCTGTTTTTT. This sequence joins TRBV24-1 and TRBJ2-2, with D hard to call. The germline gives CDR1 KGHDR, CDR2 SFDVKD. The CDR3 covers 16 residues. Trimming removed 3 bases at V and 5 bases at J, with 15 bases between.